This T cell receptor beta chain emerged from a study of cytomegalovirus exposure and HLA in healthy donors. Points from the study as a whole: The listing of roughly 160 TCR beta chains classed them as cytomegalovirus-associated. The majority of TCR sequences were rare, yet some public TCRs appeared in many donors.

Points on this clone: What it recognizes is unknown.

Primers: 60 Vbeta forward and 13 Jbeta reverse. The assay was immunoSEQ multiplex PCR, and TCRdb's table has in-frame clones only and misses some. Of some 200,000 clones in the sample, around 88% are singletons; the top ten hold around 1%. The ends lost 6 bases at V and 2 bases at J; junction bases unmatched: 18. This CDR3 comprises 19 residues. From germline, CDR1 is ENHRY and CDR2 SYGVKD. The chain couples TRBV10-3 to TRBJ1-3, with 8 bases lining up with TRBD1. The material sequenced was PBMCs. The clonotype originates from a woman younger than 35 in good health and CMV-seronegative. In nucleotides, the CDR3 is TGTGCCATCAGGCCCTTCGGGCAGGGGGCAATATTAGCTGGAAACACCATATATTTT. Its protein is CAIRPFGQGAILAGNTIYF.